The 20 T cell receptor beta chains listed next were all sequenced from one sample in a study of shared clonotypes between healthy human individuals. Measured with immunoSEQ multiplex PCR; TCRdb has only the in-frame clones, and not every one. The sample carries about 1.1 million clones, around 77% recorded once. What was sequenced was memory CD4+ T cells from PBMCs. Subset of the sample: CD45RA-negative fraction. The receptors were gathered from a man between 18 and 29 years old in good health. Some clones in this sample may be carry-over from other donors' samples.

The V call is TRBV2, the J call TRBJ2-7; TRBD2 matches at 9 bases. The germline gives CDR1 SNHLY, CDR2 FYNNEI. The CDR3 sequence is 15 residues long. V shed 2 bases, J shed 7 bases, and the junction held 9 bases outside the gene matches. DNA for the CDR3: TGTGCCAGCAGTGAATGGGGCGGGAGGGCCGGAGAGCAGTACTTC. It is translated as CASSEWGGRAGEQYF.

This chain connects TRBV5-8 to TRBJ2-5; D ambiguous. V gave up 7 bases and J gave up 2 bases, with 12 bases separating them. Per the germline V gene, CDR1 is SGHTS and CDR2 is YDEGEE. This CDR3 spans 13 amino acids. The CDR3 reads CASLKGIQETQYF. DNA for the CDR3: TGTGCCAGCCTCAAGGGCATACAAGAGACCCAGTACTTC.

CDR3 sequence reads: CASSLLAGAIHEQFF. DNA for the CDR3: TGTGCCAGCAGCCTACTAGCGGGAGCTATCCATGAGCAGTTCTTC. This chain links TRBV5-6 with TRBJ2-1, with 11 bases that match TRBD2. The CDR3 is made up of 15 amino acids. Trimming removed 4 bases from V and 8 bases from J; junction bases left unmatched: 8. Germline V gene data show CDR1 as SGHDT and CDR2 as YYEEEE.

The gene calls are TRBV6-1 and TRBJ2-3; 11 nucleotides align to TRBD2. The CDR3 has 18 amino acids. The germline gives CDR1 MNHNS, CDR2 SASEGT. With 4 bases clipped from V and 3 bases from J, the junction kept 12 bases outside the gene matches. CDR3 protein: CASSAQVAGGPGTDTQYF. The CDR3 DNA reads as TGTGCCAGCAGTGCCCAGGTAGCGGGAGGGCCGGGTACAGATACGCAGTATTTT.

The genes are TRBV23-1 and TRBJ1-5; D might be TRBD1 (6 bases). TRBV23-1 is marked as an open reading frame, function uncertain. This CDR3 has 16 amino acids. V was clipped by 2 bases and J by 1 base, with 12 bases between them. CDR3 protein: CASSQVSTGSNQPQHF. CDR3 bases: TGCGCCAGCAGTCAAGTTTCGACAGGCAGCAATCAGCCCCAGCATTTT.

The J gene is TRBJ1-5, the V gene TRBV21-1. TRBV21-1 is a pseudogene locus. The CDR3 extends over 14 amino acids. The CDR3 DNA is TGTGCCACCTGTACCGGGGCGGAAGATCAGCCCCAGCATTTT. Protein product: CATCTGAEDQPQHF.

This chain uses TRBV30 with TRBJ2-1, with a weak D call TRBD1 (5 bases). The ends were cut back, 6 bases at V and 6 bases at J, with 9 bases in the middle. Looked up from germline, CDR1 is GTSNPN and CDR2 is SVGIG (reference sequence). This CDR3 spans 11 amino acids. CDR3 coding DNA: TGTGCCTGCAGGGATCCCAATGAGCAGTTCTTC. It codes for CACRDPNEQFF.

Worth noting for this clone: This sample also contains other DNA sequences that code for the same CDR3. The chain links TRBV15 to TRBJ2-7; D is possibly TRBD1 (6 bases). CDR1 LNHNV and CDR2 YYDKDF come from the germline V gene (reference sequence). This CDR3 is 13 amino acids long. The V end was cut by 5 bases, the J end by 4 bases, with 12 bases between. CDR3 residues: CATSRGTGYEQYF. In DNA, the CDR3 is TGTGCCACCAGCCGCGGCACAGGGTACGAGCAGTACTTC. Combining the CDR3 with reference TRBV15 and TRBJ2-7 gives the whole variable domain DAMVIQNPRYQVTQFGKPVTLSCSQTLNHNVMYWYQQKSSQAPKLLFHYYDKDFNNEADTPDNFQSRRPNTSFCFLDIRSPGLGDTAMYLCATSRGTGYEQYFGPGTRLTVT.

The sample holds many counts of this clone. The chain recombines TRBV5-8 with TRBJ2-5; no definite D call. Germline-derived CDR1 and CDR2 are SGHTS and YDEGEE. Trimming stripped 5 bases from V and 0 bases from J, with 11 bases between. The CDR3 has 14 residues. CDR3 nucleotide sequence: TGTGCCAGCAGACTCCCTACGTACCAAGAGACCCAGTACTTC. This translates into CASRLPTYQETQYF.

The J gene is TRBJ2-2, the V gene TRBV7-6, with TRBD2 as a possible D gene (6 bases). V lost 3 bases, J lost 0 bases, and 11 bases lay in between. The germline gives CDR1 SGHVS, CDR2 FNYEAQ. The length of the CDR3 is 16 residues. The CDR3 DNA reads as TGTGCCAGCAGCTTGCTAGCGAACACGAACACCGGGGAGCTGTTTTTT. This sequence encodes CASSLLANTNTGELFF.

V and J are TRBV11-1 and TRBJ2-2; possibly TRBD1 or TRBD2 for D (5 bases each). The ends were cut back, 1 base at V and 11 bases at J, with 14 bases in the middle. The CDR3 runs to 14 residues. In germline, CDR1 is SGHAT, CDR2 FQDESV (reference sequence). The CDR3 loop reads CASSLGSGTGELFF. CDR3 DNA: TGTGCCAGCAGCTTAGGGTCAGGGACGGGAGAGCTGTTTTTT.

V and J are TRBV6-5 and TRBJ1-3, with D hard to call. Germline assignment: CDR1 MNHEY and CDR2 SVGAGI. CDR3 length: 14 residues. V was cut by 6 bases and J by 0 bases, with 9 bases left in between. The CDR3 DNA sequence: TGTGCCAGCAGCTCTCACAACTCTGGAAACACCATATATTTT. The encoded protein is CASSSHNSGNTIYF.

V usage is TRBV19 and J usage is TRBJ1-1; TRBD1 might be the D (5 bases). The germline gives CDR1 LNHDA, CDR2 SQIVND (reference sequence). The V gene lost 11 bases and the J gene lost 10 bases, with 23 bases spanning the gap. CDR3 length: 13 residues. The CDR3 protein is CASTRERGIGAFF. DNA for the CDR3: TGTGCCTCGACTAGGGAGAGGGGAATTGGAGCTTTCTTT.

The V gene is TRBV5-4, the J gene TRBJ1-2; perhaps TRBD1 as D (6 bases). In germline, CDR1 is SGHNT, CDR2 YYREEE (reference sequence). V lost 1 base and J 4 bases, leaving 11 bases between the germline ends. The CDR3 is 14 residues long. CDR3 region: CASSLPTGFYGYTF. DNA for the CDR3: TGTGCCAGCAGCTTGCCAACAGGGTTCTATGGCTACACCTTC. The variable domain in full, completed from reference TRBV5-4 and TRBJ1-2, reads ETGVTQSPTHLIKTRGQQVTLRCSSQSGHNTVSWYQQALGQGPQFIFQYYREEENGRGNFPPRFSGLQFPNYSSELNVNALELDDSALYLCASSLPTGFYGYTFGSGTRLTVV.

The J gene is TRBJ1-5, the V gene TRBV19; D is unresolved. Germline V lookup: CDR1 LNHDA, CDR2 SQIVND (reference sequence). This CDR3 is 17 amino acids long. Trimming stripped 3 bases from V and 1 base from J, with 16 bases between. The CDR3 here is CASSILMGPRSNQPQHF. DNA for the CDR3: TGTGCCAGTAGTATTCTTATGGGCCCCCGAAGCAATCAGCCCCAGCATTTT.

This sequence joins TRBV27 and TRBJ2-7; D is undetermined. CDR3 length: 13 amino acids. Trimming took 10 bases from V and 0 from J, leaving 13 bases between them. CDR1 MNHEY and CDR2 SMNVEV come from the germline V gene (reference sequence). The CDR3 here is CATARPGSYEQYF. DNA for the CDR3: TGTGCCACAGCCCGGCCGGGCTCCTACGAGCAGTACTTC.

This chain uses TRBV11-2 with TRBJ2-2; 12 nucleotides line up with TRBD2. Germline V gene data show CDR1 as SGHAT and CDR2 as FQNNGV. V was pared by 7 bases and J by 6 bases, with 3 bases of the junction left unmatched. The CDR3 is made up of 14 amino acids. CDR3 region: CASIRLAGAGELFF. The CDR3 region has the DNA TGTGCCAGCATCAGACTAGCGGGAGCCGGGGAGCTGTTTTTT.

The CDR3 DNA sequence: TGTGCCAGCTCTGAAATCCTCCTACAGGAGCAGTACTTC. It codes for CASSEILLQEQYF. The chain has TRBV18 and TRBJ2-7; D remains unclear. There are 13 residues in the CDR3. V dropped 6 bases and J dropped 7 bases, with 16 bases sitting between them. Germline values: CDR1 KGHSH, CDR2 LQKENI.

The chain couples TRBV5-1 to TRBJ1-2; 11 nucleotides match TRBD1. V trimming: 6 bases; J trimming: 4 bases; junction bases outside the gene matches: 5. Germline CDR1 reads SGHRS; CDR2 reads YFSETQ. This CDR3 contains 14 residues. The CDR3 sequence: CASNDGTGGYGYTF. The DNA for the CDR3 is TGCGCCAGCAATGATGGGACAGGGGGCTATGGCTACACCTTC.

This CDR3 is CASSQGGTSGRSETQYF. The CDR3 nucleotides read TGCGCCAGCAGCCAGGGCGGAACTAGCGGGAGATCAGAGACCCAGTACTTC. The chain links TRBV4-3 to TRBJ2-5, with 11 bases fitting TRBD2. CDR3 length equals 17 residues. Per germline, CDR1 LGHNA and CDR2 YSLEER. With 3 bases clipped from V and 4 bases from J, the junction kept 10 bases outside the gene matches.